The 6 T cell receptor beta chains reported below all come from one sample, sequenced in a study of blood T cell repertoires in COVID-19. Clones were sequenced by immunoSEQ multiplex PCR, and TCRdb holds only the in-frame ones, with some missing. The profile shows approximately 100,000 clones, approximately 80% of them singletons. Material for sequencing was peripheral blood. All receptors come from a man aged 55-75 years with acute or convalescent COVID-19.

The CDR3, as DNA: TGTGCCAGCAGCCGAGGACCGGGGTGGTACGAGCAGTACTTC. This gives the protein CASSRGPGWYEQYF. The chain employs TRBV14 and TRBJ2-7; TRBD2 might be the D (5 bases). The germline V gene has CDR1 SGHDN and CDR2 FVKESK. With 4 bases removed from V and 4 bases from J, the gap between germline ends came to 14 bases. The CDR3 loop spans 14 amino acids.

The chain carries TRBV19 and TRBJ1-6; TRBD1 matches 8 bases. The germline CDR1 and CDR2 sequences are LNHDA and SQIVND (reference sequence). The CDR3 length is 13 residues. V trimming: 6 bases; J trimming: 9 bases; junction bases outside the gene matches: 4. Written as DNA, the CDR3 is TGTGCCAGTAGAGACAGGGGAATTTCACCCCTCCACTTT. Translating it yields CASRDRGISPLHF.

The chain links TRBV27 to TRBJ2-7, with D tentatively TRBD2 (6 bases). The CDR3 totals 13 residues. Germline CDR1 reads MNHEY; CDR2 reads SMNVEV (reference sequence). V was trimmed by 4 bases and J by 7 bases, leaving 14 bases between them. The CDR3 bases are TGTGCCAGCAGTTGGATCGAGGCGGGGGAGCAGTACTTC. It codes for CASSWIEAGEQYF.

This chain links TRBV30 with TRBJ2-3, with a possible D match to TRBD2 (7 bases). The V gene lost 4 bases and the J gene lost 3 bases, with 14 bases spanning the gap. Germline V CDR1 and CDR2: GTSNPN, SVGIG (reference sequence). This CDR3 comprises 14 residues. The CDR3 is CAWTLGGRTDTQYF. The CDR3 DNA sequence: TGTGCCTGGACCTTGGGGGGGCGAACAGATACGCAGTATTTT.

This clone was seen a handful of times. V usage is TRBV3-1 (or the pseudogene TRBV3-2) and J usage is TRBJ1-2; D call uncertain. The germline V gene encodes CDR1 LGHDT and CDR2 YNNKEL (reference sequence). The length of the CDR3 is 15 residues. Trimming left V 0 bases short and J 4 bases short, with 12 bases between. CDR3 in amino acids: CASSQDQGRLYGYTF. As DNA, the CDR3 is TGTGCCAGCAGCCAAGATCAAGGCAGGCTCTATGGCTACACCTTC.

A word on this clone: The identical CDR3 is also encoded by other nucleotide sequences in the sample. The chain's CDR3 is CASSLNGANYGYTF. Written as DNA, the CDR3 is TGTGCCAGCAGCTTAAACGGAGCTAACTATGGCTACACCTTC. V usage is TRBV7-9 and J usage is TRBJ1-2; D not resolved. Germline CDR1 reads SEHNR; CDR2 reads FQNEAQ (reference sequence). The CDR3 runs to 14 residues. V shed 2 bases and J shed 0 bases, with 7 bases lying between them.